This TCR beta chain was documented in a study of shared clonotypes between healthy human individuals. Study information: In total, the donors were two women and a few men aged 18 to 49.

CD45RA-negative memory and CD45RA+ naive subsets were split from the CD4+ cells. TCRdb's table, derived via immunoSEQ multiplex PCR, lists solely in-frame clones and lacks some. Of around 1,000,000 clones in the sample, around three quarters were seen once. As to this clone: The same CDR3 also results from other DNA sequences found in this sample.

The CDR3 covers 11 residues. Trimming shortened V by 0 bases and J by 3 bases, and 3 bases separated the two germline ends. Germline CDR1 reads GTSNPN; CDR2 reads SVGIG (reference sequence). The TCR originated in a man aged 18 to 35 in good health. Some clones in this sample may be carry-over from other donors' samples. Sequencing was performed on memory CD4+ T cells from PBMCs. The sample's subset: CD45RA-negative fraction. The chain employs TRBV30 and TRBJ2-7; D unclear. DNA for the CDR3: TGTGCCTGGAGTGTAAACTACGAGCAGTACTTC. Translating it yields CAWSVNYEQYF. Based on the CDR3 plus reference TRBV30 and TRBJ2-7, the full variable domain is SQTIHQWPATLVQPVGSPLSLECTVEGTSNPNLYWYRQAAGRGLQLLFYSVGIGQISSEVPQNLSASRPQDRQFILSSKKLLLSDSGFYLCAWSVNYEQYFGPGTRLTVT.